This T cell receptor (beta chain) was obtained from a study of identifying expanded T cells in peripheral blood. CDR3 size: 15 residues. Per the germline V gene, CDR1 is MNHEY and CDR2 is SMNVEV (reference sequence). V was clipped by 5 bases and J by 2 bases, with 16 bases between them. No infections or other immune events were documented during collection. Method: immunoSEQ multiplex PCR; TCRdb's copy keeps in-frame clones and lacks some. The sample shows tens of thousands of clones, around 90% of them seen only once. The sequencing sample was made of blood. This TCR derives from a person between 18 and 69 years old in good health. The chain carries TRBV27 and TRBJ2-7; D is perhaps TRBD1 (7 bases). The CDR3 DNA sequence: TGTGCCAGCAGTCCCCGACTAGGGGGCCCCTACGAGCAGTACTTC. It encodes CASSPRLGGPYEQYF.